The rows below give T cell receptor beta chains drawn from one sample of a study of T cell changes during pregnancy in multiple sclerosis. The protocol was immunoSEQ multiplex PCR, while the TCRdb copy is restricted to in-frame clones and leaves out a portion. The table lists some 97,000 clones, around 90% of them singletons. The sequences come from peripheral blood, collected in the second trimester of pregnancy. The origin of the receptors is a female donor with multiple sclerosis, enrolled in a pregnancy study. Both conserved end residues are part of each CDR3. D genes are given only for firm matches. Expanded clones get a size class; other rows say once, few or many, or leave the size out.

v_gene,abundance,j_gene,d_gene,CDR3aa,CDR3nt
TRBV30,-,TRBJ1-2,-,CAWREDLLEGYGYTF,TGTGCCTGGAGGGAAGACCTCCTGGAGGGGTATGGCTACACCTTC
TRBV7-3,-,TRBJ2-3,-,CASSLRLAGPTDTQYF,TGTGCCAGCAGCCTAAGGTTGGCAGGGCCCACAGATACGCAGTATTTT
TRBV7-3,-,TRBJ2-7,TRBD1,CASSYGQGKSYEQYF,TGTGCCAGCAGTTACGGACAGGGCAAGTCCTACGAGCAGTACTTC
TRBV19,-,TRBJ1-5,-,CASSLDRQESYSNQPQHF,TGTGCCAGTAGCTTAGACCGGCAGGAATCTTATAGCAATCAGCCCCAGCATTTT
TRBV9,-,TRBJ2-1,TRBD2,CASSVAAGVGFNEQFF,TGTGCCAGCAGCGTAGCGGCGGGAGTGGGGTTCAATGAGCAGTTCTTC
TRBV5-1,-,TRBJ2-5,TRBD2,CASSFRGGQETQYF,TGCGCCAGCAGCTTTCGCGGGGGTCAAGAGACCCAGTACTTC
TRBV6-6,-,TRBJ2-5,-,CASSYSGGVLETQYF,TGTGCCAGCAGTTACTCGGGGGGAGTGTTGGAGACCCAGTACTTC
TRBV13,-,TRBJ2-2,TRBD1,CASSLGQGIPGELFF,TGTGCCAGCAGCTTAGGACAGGGGATTCCCGGGGAGCTGTTTTTT
TRBV5-1,-,TRBJ1-1,-,CASSFDGLEAFF,TGCGCCAGCAGCTTCGACGGACTTGAAGCTTTCTTT
TRBV29-1,-,TRBJ2-7,TRBD2,CSASETSTGEQYF,TGCAGCGCCAGCGAGACTAGCACAGGCGAGCAGTACTTC
TRBV28,-,TRBJ1-2,-,CASSLDAGSYGYTF,TGTGCCAGCAGTTTAGACGCCGGGTCATATGGCTACACCTTC
TRBV15,-,TRBJ2-3,-,CATSSRGDTQYF,TGTGCCACCAGCAGCCGGGGAGATACGCAGTATTTT
TRBV2,-,TRBJ2-4,TRBD2,CASNGLAGQAGNIQYF,TGTGCCAGCAACGGACTAGCGGGACAGGCGGGAAACATTCAGTACTTC
TRBV5-5,-,TRBJ1-1,-,CASSLATKGGLGTEAFF,TGTGCCAGCAGCTTGGCCACTAAGGGGGGGCTTGGCACTGAAGCTTTCTTT
TRBV6-5,once,TRBJ2-3,-,CASNVRLGTDTQYF,TGTGCCAGCAACGTCAGGTTAGGCACAGATACGCAGTATTTT
TRBV9,-,TRBJ2-5,-,CASSVEGFQETQYF,TGTGCCAGCAGCGTAGAGGGGTTCCAAGAGACCCAGTACTTC
TRBV5-4,-,TRBJ2-7,TRBD1,CASRDRSSYEQYF,TGTGCCAGCAGGGACAGGTCGTCCTACGAGCAGTACTTC
TRBV9,-,TRBJ2-1,TRBD2,CASSGPREGAGGGNEQFF,TGTGCCAGCAGCGGACCGCGCGAGGGAGCGGGGGGCGGGAATGAGCAGTTCTTC
TRBV15,once,TRBJ2-7,-,CATSREGRVGEQYF,TGTGCCACCAGCAGAGAAGGCAGGGTAGGGGAGCAGTACTTC
TRBV11-1,once,TRBJ2-4,TRBD1,CASSNHGQGNKNIQYF,TGTGCCAGCAGCAATCACGGACAGGGGAACAAAAACATTCAGTACTTC
TRBV18,-,TRBJ1-3,TRBD1,CAAGTGGSGNTIYF,TGTGCCGCCGGGACAGGGGGATCAGGAAACACCATATATTTT
TRBV5-1,-,TRBJ2-7,TRBD2,CASSQPLGLAGPPSYEQYF,TGCGCCAGCAGCCAACCCCTGGGACTAGCGGGGCCCCCGTCCTACGAGCAGTACTTC
TRBV27,-,TRBJ2-5,TRBD1,CASSLVTGDRLYF,TGTGCCAGCAGTTTAGTGACAGGGGATAGGCTGTACTTC
TRBV28,-,TRBJ1-1,-,CASSRTPWGTEAFF,TGTGCCAGCAGCCGGACACCTTGGGGAACTGAAGCTTTCTTT